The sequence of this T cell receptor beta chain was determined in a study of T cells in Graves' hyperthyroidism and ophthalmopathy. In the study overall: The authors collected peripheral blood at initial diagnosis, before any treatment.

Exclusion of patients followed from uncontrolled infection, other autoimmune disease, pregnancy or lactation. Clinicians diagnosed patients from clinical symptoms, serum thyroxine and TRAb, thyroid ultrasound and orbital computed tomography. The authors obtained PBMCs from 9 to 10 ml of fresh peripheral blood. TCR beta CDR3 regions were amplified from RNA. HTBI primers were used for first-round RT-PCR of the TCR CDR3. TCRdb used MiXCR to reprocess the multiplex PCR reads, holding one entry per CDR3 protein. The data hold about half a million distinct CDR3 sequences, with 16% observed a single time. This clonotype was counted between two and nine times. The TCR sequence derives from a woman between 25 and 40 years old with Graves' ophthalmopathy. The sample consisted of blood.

In DNA form, the CDR3 reads TGTGCCAGCACCCAGGGGGGGGCTGGAAACACCATATATTTT. Protein product: CASTQGGAGNTIYF. The chain joins TRBV3-1 to TRBJ1-3; 7 nucleotides match TRBD1. The V and J ends lost 7 bases and 2 bases, in that order; junction bases with no gene match: 5. The CDR3 extends over 14 amino acids. Germline V gene sequence: CDR1 LGHDT, CDR2 YNNKEL (reference sequence).